A selection of T cell receptor beta chains follows, all from one sample in a study of PD-1 blockade in classical Hodgkin lymphoma. Assay used: immunoSEQ multiplex PCR; TCRdb lists only in-frame clones, some missing. The sample gives approximately 60,000 clones, about 91% of which show up once; approximately 12% is in the top ten. Source: peripheral blood mononuclear cells (PBMCs), taken at baseline. All receptors come from a human donor with classical Hodgkin lymphoma. The CDR3 runs from the conserved cysteine through the conserved F or W. The D gene is left open where the match is weak. Part of the rows lack a size; the others show once, few, many or a class for expanded clones.

V gene,J gene,D gene,clone size,CDR3 protein,CDR3 DNA
TRBV7-3,TRBJ2-7,TRBD2,-,CASSLTAGDFYEQYF,TGTGCCAGCAGCTTAACAGCGGGGGACTTCTACGAGCAGTACTTC
TRBV6-1,TRBJ1-2,-,-,CASSDWVRKGGGYTF,TGTGCCAGCAGTGACTGGGTCCGCAAGGGGGGTGGCTACACCTTC
TRBV18,TRBJ2-3,-,-,CASSPRDTGTDTQYF,TGTGCCAGCTCACCCCGGGACACAGGCACAGATACGCAGTATTTT
TRBV10-3,TRBJ2-6,-,-,CAISREGANVLTF,TGTGCCATCAGCCGGGAGGGGGCCAACGTCCTGACTTTC
TRBV7-3,TRBJ2-5,-,-,CASSRGHGGETQYF,TGTGCCAGCAGTCGCGGACACGGCGGGGAGACCCAGTACTTC
TRBV4-3,TRBJ2-2,-,-,CASSQDDVGSTGELFF,TGCGCCAGCAGCCAAGATGACGTCGGGAGCACCGGGGAGCTGTTTTTT
TRBV27,TRBJ2-5,-,-,CASSSFPVVRGSQETQYF,TGTGCCAGCAGTTCCTTTCCCGTTGTTAGAGGCTCGCAAGAGACCCAGTACTTC
TRBV7-9,TRBJ2-4,-,-,CASSLGGLGGIAKNIQYF,TGTGCCAGCAGCTTAGGGGGGCTGGGCGGCATAGCCAAAAACATTCAGTACTTC
TRBV2,TRBJ1-1,TRBD1,-,CASSPTGAQAFF,TGTGCCAGCAGCCCCACAGGGGCTCAAGCTTTCTTT
TRBV6-1,TRBJ1-1,-,-,CASRWSTEAFF,TGTGCCAGCCGATGGTCCACTGAAGCTTTCTTT
TRBV10-3,TRBJ1-2,-,once,CATSPNYGYTF,TGTGCCACCAGTCCCAACTATGGCTACACCTTC
TRBV6-5,TRBJ2-7,-,-,CASSYGGTVEQYF,TGTGCCAGCAGTTACGGCGGCACGGTCGAGCAGTACTTC
TRBV30,TRBJ1-5,TRBD1,-,CAWSNRGLNQPQHF,TGTGCCTGGAGTAACAGGGGGCTCAATCAGCCCCAGCATTTT
TRBV29-1,TRBJ2-1,TRBD2,once,CSVVSGGPDYNEQFF,TGCAGCGTTGTTAGCGGGGGGCCTGACTACAATGAGCAGTTCTTC
TRBV7-9,TRBJ1-3,-,-,CASSLGLIPGDTIYF,TGTGCCAGCAGCTTAGGTCTCATTCCAGGGGACACCATATATTTT
TRBV2,TRBJ1-1,-,-,CASNVDTSRNTEAFF,TGTGCCAGCAACGTGGACACTTCGAGGAACACTGAAGCTTTCTTT
TRBV13,TRBJ2-3,TRBD2,-,CASSFSTSGGARDTQYF,TGTGCCAGCAGCTTCTCGACTAGCGGGGGGGCGCGAGATACGCAGTATTTT
TRBV6-1,TRBJ2-7,-,-,CASRRAEASYEQYF,TGTGCCAGCAGGCGTGCCGAGGCTAGCTACGAGCAGTACTTC
TRBV28,TRBJ1-1,-,-,CASRDGNTEAFF,TGTGCCAGCAGGGACGGGAACACTGAAGCTTTCTTT
TRBV5-5,TRBJ2-7,TRBD1,-,CASSLEGAGWYEQYF,TGTGCCAGCAGCTTGGAGGGGGCAGGGTGGTACGAGCAGTACTTC
TRBV5-4,TRBJ2-7,-,-,CASSPQGYEQYF,TGTGCCAGCAGCCCACAGGGTTACGAGCAGTACTTC
TRBV30,TRBJ1-5,TRBD1,-,CAWMGTGGNQPQHF,TGTGCCTGGATGGGGACAGGGGGTAATCAGCCCCAGCATTTT
TRBV28,TRBJ1-1,-,-,CASSLLTITEAFF,TGTGCCAGCAGTTTACTCACAATCACTGAAGCTTTCTTT
TRBV6-5,TRBJ1-2,-,-,CASSYWVTGPYGYTF,TGTGCCAGCAGTTACTGGGTAACAGGCCCCTATGGCTACACCTTC
TRBV5-8,TRBJ1-4,-,-,CASSLGEVMEKLFF,TGTGCCAGCAGCTTGGGGGAGGTCATGGAAAAACTGTTTTTT
TRBV10-3,TRBJ1-2,-,-,CAISGGASRKGYGYTF,TGTGCCATCAGTGGTGGGGCCAGTCGAAAGGGCTATGGCTACACCTTC
TRBV30,TRBJ2-3,TRBD2,-,CAWSDQRGATSF,TGTGCCTGGAGTGATCAGCGGGGGGCCACTTCTTTT
TRBV7-2,TRBJ1-3,-,-,CASSPDGSSGNTIYF,TGTGCCAGCAGCCCCGACGGATCCTCTGGAAACACCATATATTTT
TRBV10-3,TRBJ2-7,-,-,CAISESIVATDSYEQYF,TGTGCCATCAGTGAGTCGATCGTAGCGACAGACTCCTACGAGCAGTACTTC
TRBV7-2,TRBJ1-5,TRBD1,-,CASSFDRDPNQPQHF,TGTGCCAGCAGCTTTGACAGGGATCCCAATCAGCCCCAGCATTTT
TRBV11-3,TRBJ2-1,-,-,CASSSYNERQFF,TGTGCCAGCAGCTCCTACAATGAGCGGCAGTTCTTC
TRBV6-5,TRBJ2-7,-,-,CASSPSGGSHEQYF,TGTGCCAGCAGCCCCTCCGGCGGGTCCCACGAGCAGTACTTC
TRBV30,TRBJ2-2,TRBD1,-,CAWSVSDRDTGELFF,TGTGCCTGGAGCGTATCGGACAGGGACACCGGGGAGCTGTTTTTT
TRBV21-1,TRBJ1-4,-,once,CASSKGRRVYEKLFF,TGTGCCAGCAGCAAAGGTCGCAGGGTGTATGAAAAACTGTTTTTT
TRBV5-5,TRBJ2-1,-,-,CASSLAAEQFF,TGTGCCAGCAGCTTGGCCGCTGAGCAGTTCTTC
TRBV28,TRBJ1-3,-,-,CASHRAHSSIYF,TGTGCCAGCCACCGGGCCCACAGCTCCATATATTTT
TRBV7-2,TRBJ1-5,-,-,CASSFWGNNQPQHF,TGTGCCAGCAGCTTCTGGGGCAACAATCAGCCCCAGCATTTT
TRBV28,TRBJ1-3,-,-,CASSLDVGGEDGNTIYF,TGTGCCAGCAGTTTAGATGTGGGGGGCGAGGATGGAAACACCATATATTTT
TRBV13,TRBJ2-7,TRBD2,-,CASSPGLEVYEQYF,TGTGCCAGCAGCCCCGGACTAGAAGTCTACGAGCAGTACTTC
TRBV2,TRBJ1-1,-,once,CASKGQGITEAFF,TGTGCCAGCAAGGGGCAAGGGATCACTGAAGCTTTCTTT
TRBV6-5,TRBJ1-1,TRBD1,-,CASGQGALNTEAFF,TGTGCCAGCGGGCAGGGGGCTCTGAACACTGAAGCTTTCTTT
TRBV12-5,TRBJ1-5,TRBD1,-,CASGSLSQGDNQPQHF,TGTGCTAGTGGTTCCCTGTCCCAGGGGGACAATCAGCCCCAGCATTTT
TRBV19,TRBJ2-6,TRBD1,-,CAAGGTPHGANVLTF,TGTGCCGCAGGGGGCACTCCCCATGGGGCCAACGTCCTGACTTTC
TRBV30,TRBJ1-1,-,-,CALNTEAFF,TGTGCCTTGAACACTGAAGCTTTCTTT
TRBV6-1,TRBJ1-5,-,-,CASSEAKADHHANQPQHF,TGTGCCAGCAGTGAAGCTAAGGCGGACCACCACGCCAATCAGCCCCAGCATTTT
TRBV27,TRBJ2-7,-,-,CASSLRGTPEYF,TGTGCCAGCAGTTTAAGAGGGACACCAGAGTACTTC
TRBV19,TRBJ2-7,TRBD1,few,CASSIISGQGEDEQYF,TGTGCCAGTAGTATAATATCCGGACAGGGGGAAGACGAGCAGTACTTC
TRBV4-1,TRBJ2-7,TRBD1,-,CASSQGLRGGQGTYEQYF,TGCGCCAGCAGCCAAGGACTAAGGGGGGGACAGGGGACCTACGAGCAGTACTTC
TRBV4-3,TRBJ2-7,TRBD2,-,CASSQEGTSGYEQYF,TGCGCCAGCAGCCAAGAAGGGACTAGCGGCTACGAGCAGTACTTC
TRBV18,TRBJ2-7,-,-,CASSPRQGSYEQYF,TGTGCCAGCTCACCACGCCAGGGGAGCTACGAGCAGTACTTC
TRBV7-9,TRBJ1-5,-,-,CASSLSQSNQPQHF,TGTGCCAGCAGCTTATCGCAGTCCAATCAGCCCCAGCATTTT
TRBV19,TRBJ1-1,-,-,CASSPGQGVTEAFF,TGTGCCAGTAGTCCGGGACAAGGGGTCACTGAAGCTTTCTTT
TRBV19,TRBJ2-3,-,-,CASSSVGFPDTQYF,TGTGCCAGTTCCTCAGTCGGATTCCCAGATACGCAGTATTTT
TRBV2,TRBJ2-5,-,-,CAYTPTGRAQETKYF,TGTGCGTACACCCCCACGGGCCGCGCTCAAGAGACCAAGTACTTC
TRBV4-2,TRBJ2-7,-,-,CASSSIYEQYF,TGTGCCAGCAGCTCCATCTACGAGCAGTACTTC
TRBV5-6,TRBJ1-2,TRBD1,-,CASSYGQGSYYGYTF,TGTGCCAGCAGTTACGGACAGGGGTCTTACTATGGCTACACCTTC
TRBV9,TRBJ2-3,-,-,CASSSNVVIDTQYF,TGTGCCAGCAGCTCAAACGTGGTTATAGATACGCAGTATTTT
TRBV2,TRBJ2-1,-,-,CASGGNRGLKLGQFF,TGTGCCAGCGGGGGGAACAGGGGTCTCAAGTTAGGGCAGTTCTTC
TRBV7-2,TRBJ2-3,-,-,CASSYWAADTQYF,TGTGCCAGCAGCTACTGGGCGGCAGATACGCAGTATTTT
TRBV5-1,TRBJ1-1,-,-,CASSFGGNTEAFF,TGCGCCAGCAGCTTCGGCGGGAACACTGAAGCTTTCTTT